One and the same sample provided the 14 T cell receptor beta chains below, sequenced in a study of T cells after yellow fever vaccination. TCRdb processed the 5' RACE reads anew with MiXCR; each CDR3 protein has one entry. This sample has about 94,000 distinct CDR3 sequences; approximately 9% occur once, and the top ten carry around 16%. Here the sequenced sample was CD8+ T cells not binding an NS4B(214-222) dextramer, sorted from PBMCs, taken approximately 16 days after the first yellow fever vaccination. The receptor set was obtained from a young man who received the YFV17D yellow fever vaccine.

This clonotype appeared a few times. The V gene is TRBV27, the J gene TRBJ1-2; perhaps TRBD1 as D (6 bases). The CDR3 runs 14 residues. Trimming removed 5 bases at V and 1 base at J, with 11 bases between. The V gene's germline CDR1 is MNHEY and CDR2 SMNVEV (reference sequence). The CDR3 reads CASSPGQLNYGYTF. CDR3 DNA: TGTGCCAGCAGTCCAGGACAGCTTAACTATGGCTACACCTTC.

The rearrangement uses TRBV29-1 and TRBJ2-1, with unresolved D. The germline V gene encodes CDR1 SQVTM and CDR2 ANQGSEA. The CDR3 runs 14 residues. Trimming removed 0 bases from V and 0 bases from J, with 6 bases in between. DNA for the CDR3: TGCAGCGTTGAAGAGCAAAGCTCCTACAATGAGCAGTTCTTC. Its translation: CSVEEQSSYNEQFF.

This chain joins TRBV12-3 or TRBV12-4 and TRBJ2-5; D gene unclear. The CDR3 totals 13 residues. V was pared by 7 bases and J by 2 bases, with 11 bases between. The CDR3 sequence is CASTTIEQETQYF. The DNA for the CDR3 is TGTGCCAGCACTACTATAGAGCAAGAGACCCAGTACTTC.

V and J are TRBV7-3 and TRBJ2-5; D is unclear. The V and J ends lost 5 bases and 2 bases respectively, with 9 bases between them. The CDR3 contains 13 residues. From germline, CDR1 is SGHTA and CDR2 FQGTGA. The CDR3 sequence is CASSPTTQETQYF. DNA for the CDR3: TGTGCCAGCAGCCCAACCACTCAAGAGACCCAGTACTTC.

This clonotype was seen repeatedly, ten times or more. The V and J genes are TRBV11-2 and TRBJ2-1, with no clear D. Germline V gene lookup returns CDR1 SGHAT and CDR2 FQNNGV. CDR3 size: 16 residues. The V and J ends lost 3 bases and 9 bases respectively, with 21 bases between them. DNA of the CDR3: TGTGCCAGCAGCTTCCGGCCGACTGGGTTTGGCGGTGAGCAGTTCTTC. It encodes CASSFRPTGFGGEQFF.

This clonotype has only a few counts. This chain connects TRBV4-1 to TRBJ2-7; D may be TRBD1 (6 bases). Trimming took off 6 bases at V and 7 bases at J, with 19 bases between the two ends. The germline gives CDR1 MGHRA, CDR2 YSYEKL. The CDR3 contains 14 residues. CDR3 in DNA: TGCGCCAGCAGTCTTTCCCCTCAGAGGGGGGAGCAGTACTTC. Translation: CASSLSPQRGEQYF.

This clonotype has more than one count but fewer than ten. This chain links TRBV7-8 with TRBJ1-2; D is possibly TRBD1 (6 bases). There are 14 residues in the CDR3. The V end lost 1 base, the J end lost 4 bases, and 10 bases lay between the germline ends. CDR1 is SGHVS and CDR2 is FQNEAQ in the germline V gene. This chain's CDR3 is CASSLEGDLYGYTF. The CDR3 DNA sequence: TGTGCCAGCAGCTTAGAGGGGGACCTCTATGGCTACACCTTC.

V and J are TRBV12-3 or TRBV12-4 and TRBJ1-4, with TRBD1 as a possible D gene (6 bases). V lost 8 bases and J 5 bases, leaving 21 bases between the germline ends. This CDR3 has 16 residues. The CDR3 bases are TGTGCCAGCGGGTCCTCAGGGGTTACCCTGAATGAAAAACTGTTTTTT. This encodes CASGSSGVTLNEKLFF.

The V call is TRBV7-6, the J call TRBJ2-2, with D perhaps TRBD1 (5 bases). The V gene lost 8 bases and the J gene lost 3 bases, with 13 bases spanning the gap. Germline V lookup: CDR1 SGHVS, CDR2 FNYEAQ. This CDR3 region has 14 residues. CDR3 sequence reads: CASASWGDTGELFF. As DNA, the CDR3 is TGTGCCAGCGCGAGCTGGGGCGACACCGGGGAGCTGTTTTTT.

In DNA form, the CDR3 reads TGTGCCAGCCGGACGACAGTCGGGGGGGACTCCTCTGGAAACACCATATATTTT. Amino acids: CASRTTVGGDSSGNTIYF. The chain employs TRBV6-1 and TRBJ1-3; weak D call: TRBD1 (5 bases). This CDR3 has 18 residues. Per germline, CDR1 MNHNS and CDR2 SASEGT. V lost 8 bases and J 0 bases, leaving 23 bases between the germline ends.

The chain couples TRBV7-9 to TRBJ1-4, with D possibly TRBD1 on 5 matching bases. The ends were cut back, 4 bases at V and 8 bases at J, with 14 bases in the middle. The germline CDR1 and CDR2 sequences are SEHNR and FQNEAQ (reference sequence). This CDR3 region has 14 residues. CDR3 coding DNA: TGTGCCAGCAGCTCTCTGGGACTGGAGGAAAAACTGTTTTTT. Translation gives CASSSLGLEEKLFF.

The V call is TRBV20-1, the J call TRBJ1-1; D remains unclear. The CDR3 covers 14 residues. The germline gives CDR1 DFQATT, CDR2 SNEGSKA (reference sequence). V gave up 0 bases and J gave up 4 bases, with 12 bases separating them. For the CDR3, the DNA is TGCAGTGCTAGAGATTGGAGGGTGGGCACTGAAGCTTTCTTT. Protein product: CSARDWRVGTEAFF.

This clonotype was observed a handful of times. CDR3 sequence (DNA): TGTGCCAGCAGCTCGTGGACAGAACCGAACACCGGGGAGCTGTTTTTT. As protein: CASSSWTEPNTGELFF. The chain carries TRBV5-5 and TRBJ2-2, with D maybe TRBD1 (6 bases). The V and J ends lost 3 bases and 0 bases respectively, with 12 bases between them. This CDR3 is 16 amino acids long. CDR1 is SGHKS and CDR2 is YYEKEE in the germline V gene (reference sequence).

This clonotype was detected a few times. This chain joins TRBV5-6 and TRBJ1-1, with TRBD1 identical over 7 bases. CDR1 and CDR2 from the germline V gene are SGHDT and YYEEEE. This CDR3 region has 18 residues. Trimming at V came to 0 bases and at J to 0 bases, leaving 11 bases not matched to a gene. The CDR3 DNA follows: TGTGCCAGCAGCTTGGGGATCGACAGGGAAATAATGAACACTGAAGCTTTCTTT. As protein: CASSLGIDREIMNTEAFF.